These 15 T cell receptor beta chains came from one sample sequenced in a study of siplizumab effects on memory and regulatory T cells. Profiled with immunoSEQ multiplex PCR; TCRdb holds only in-frame clones, not every one. The sample records 70,000 to 95,000 clones, approximately 94% being singletons. Material: CD8+ T cells sorted from blood. The receptors shown here come from a human donor in good health.

V usage is TRBV2 and J usage is TRBJ2-7; D is ambiguous. Between the trimmed V and J ends, which lost 6 bases and 6 bases, there was a span of 12 bases. Germline-derived CDR1 and CDR2 are SNHLY and FYNNEI. This CDR3 has 12 amino acids. The CDR3 DNA follows: TGTGCCAGCAGATCCCCCCTGCTCGAGCAGTACTTC. Encoded protein: CASRSPLLEQYF. The complete variable domain, with remaining parts taken from reference TRBV2 and TRBJ2-7, reads EPEVTQTPSHQVTQMGQEVILRCVPISNHLYFYWYRQILGQKVEFLVSFYNNEISEKSEIFDDQFSVERPDGSNFTLKIRSTKLEDSAMYFCASRSPLLEQYFGPGTRLTVT.

V and J are TRBV19 and TRBJ2-1; 13 nucleotides align to TRBD2. The length of the CDR3 is 16 residues. Germline V gives CDR1 LNHDA, CDR2 SQIVND (reference sequence). V lost 7 bases and J lost 6; bases outside the gene matches: 9. The CDR3 is CASNLLAGGPGNEQFF. CDR3 sequence (DNA): TGTGCCAGTAACCTACTAGCGGGAGGGCCGGGCAATGAGCAGTTCTTC.

The rearrangement joins TRBV11-2 to TRBJ2-1; 10 bases agree with TRBD2. From germline, CDR1 is SGHAT and CDR2 FQNNGV. The J segment lost 4 bases and the V segment lost 2 bases, leaving 5 bases of the junction unmatched. The CDR3 has 16 amino acids. For the CDR3, the DNA is TGTGCCAGCAGCTTAACGGCACTAGCGGGGTACAATGAGCAGTTCTTC. This codes for CASSLTALAGYNEQFF.

The chain employs TRBV5-6 and TRBJ1-4; D uncertain. The CDR3 runs 14 residues. Trimming left V 2 bases short and J 5 bases short, with 10 bases between. Looked up from germline, CDR1 is SGHDT and CDR2 is YYEEEE. Here the CDR3 reads CASSFGQWNEKLFF. The CDR3 region has the DNA TGTGCCAGCAGCTTCGGGCAGTGGAATGAAAAACTGTTTTTT.

This clone appeared a few times. The chain recombines TRBV20-1 with TRBJ1-1; D unclear. Between the trimmed V and J ends, which lost 5 bases and 4 bases, there was a span of 8 bases. The CDR3 loop spans 11 amino acids. Looked up from germline, CDR1 is DFQATT and CDR2 is SNEGSKA (reference sequence). The CDR3 coding sequence is TGCAGTGCTCCCCCGGCCACTGAAGCTTTCTTT. Its protein product is CSAPPATEAFF.

V is TRBV19 and J is TRBJ2-1, with a weak D call TRBD2 (6 bases). Germline CDR1 and CDR2: LNHDA and SQIVND (reference sequence). This CDR3 spans 16 amino acids. Deletions cut 6 bases from V and 3 bases from J, with 18 bases between. In nucleotides, the CDR3 is TGTGCCAGTAGCCTTTCCGGCGGGGCCCTCTACAATGAGCAGTTCTTC. It is translated as CASSLSGGALYNEQFF.

This clone was counted a few times. The chain is built from TRBV5-1 and TRBJ2-5; D is possibly TRBD1 or TRBD2 (6 bases each). Trimming stripped 1 base from V and 5 bases from J, with 12 bases between. Germline CDR1 is SGHRS and CDR2 is YFSETQ. This CDR3 has 14 amino acids. The CDR3 is CASSLRGDWETQYF. In nucleotides, the CDR3 is TGCGCCAGCAGCTTGAGGGGGGATTGGGAGACCCAGTACTTC.

The chain recombines TRBV5-6 with TRBJ1-2; D might be TRBD1 (5 bases). V shed 0 bases and J shed 6 bases, with 18 bases lying between them. Per the germline V gene, CDR1 is SGHDT and CDR2 is YYEEEE. This CDR3 contains 16 residues. CDR3 amino acids: CASSLDLEGSYHGYTF. CDR3 DNA: TGTGCCAGCAGCTTGGATTTAGAGGGGTCCTATCATGGCTACACCTTC.

The rearrangement joins TRBV4-1 to TRBJ2-3; D might be TRBD1 or TRBD2, each matching 5 bases. Germline V gives CDR1 MGHRA, CDR2 YSYEKL. V dropped 0 bases and J dropped 7 bases, with 14 bases sitting between them. The CDR3 has 15 amino acids. Here the CDR3 DNA reads TGCGCCAGCAGCCAAGAGTGGGACGGAACTTATACGCAGTATTTT. It specifies CASSQEWDGTYTQYF.

The chain combines TRBV4-1 with TRBJ1-1, with unresolved D. The V gene lost 8 bases and the J gene lost 1 base, with 5 bases spanning the gap. Germline V CDR1 and CDR2: MGHRA, YSYEKL. This CDR3 comprises 11 residues. The DNA of the CDR3 is TGCGCCAGCGCGGAGAACACTGAAGCTTTCTTT. Protein product: CASAENTEAFF.

The CDR3 nucleotides read TGTGCCAGCAGCTCGGGGACAGGCCGATCTACGAGCATTCGGTACTTC. Translation gives CASSSGTGRSTSIRYF. V gene TRBV7-9 combines with J gene TRBJ2-7; 8 nucleotides agree with TRBD1. CDR3 size: 16 residues. Trimming cost V 4 bases and J 12 bases; bases outside gene matches: 20. CDR1 and CDR2 (germline): SEHNR, FQNEAQ (reference sequence).

V is TRBV4-1 and J is TRBJ2-1; D is undetermined. V was pared by 1 base and J by 7 bases, with 11 bases between. This CDR3 is built from 14 residues. Germline lookup yields CDR1 MGHRA and CDR2 YSYEKL. CDR3 residues: CASSQGAGRNEQFF. In nucleotides, the CDR3 is TGCGCCAGCAGCCAAGGCGCAGGCAGGAATGAGCAGTTCTTC.

The chain links TRBV6-1 to TRBJ2-1; D remains unclear. The CDR3 runs 14 residues. Trimming took off 1 base at V and 7 bases at J, with 11 bases between the two ends. Germline V lookup: CDR1 MNHNS, CDR2 SASEGT. This CDR3 reads CASSEGSGMNEQFF. The DNA for the CDR3 is TGTGCCAGCAGTGAAGGATCTGGGATGAATGAGCAGTTCTTC.

V and J are TRBV30 and TRBJ2-7; 9 bases fit TRBD2. In germline, CDR1 is GTSNPN, CDR2 SVGIG (reference sequence). The CDR3 length is 17 residues. V trimming: 2 bases; J trimming: 5 bases; junction bases outside the gene matches: 16. CDR3 sequence reads: CAWSKAILAGILDEQYF. As DNA, the CDR3 is TGTGCCTGGAGTAAGGCGATACTAGCGGGCATCCTAGACGAGCAGTACTTC.

V is TRBV6-1 and J is TRBJ2-7; 11 nucleotides align to TRBD1. Losses at the gene ends were 1 base for V and 4 bases for J; bases not matched to a gene: 3. CDR1 and CDR2 (germline): MNHNS, SASEGT. This CDR3 has 15 residues. This chain's CDR3 is CASSEEGTGGYEQYF. The DNA for the CDR3 is TGTGCCAGCAGTGAAGAGGGGACAGGGGGTTACGAGCAGTACTTC.